Listed here are 12 T cell receptor beta chains from one sample, sequenced in a study of shared clonotypes between healthy human individuals. Profiling relied on immunoSEQ multiplex PCR, and the TCRdb table lists in-frame clones only, not all of them. The sample has 2 million to 2.5 million clones, over 85% seen once; the top ten hold 0.35% to 0.45%. Sequencing used naive CD4+ T cells from PBMCs. Subset reported: CD45RA+ positively selected. All receptors derive from a man between 18 and 35 years old in good health. Some clones in this sample may be carry-over from other donors' samples.

The CDR3 DNA reads as TGTGCCAGCAGTTACACCCGCGATGAGCAGTTCTTC. It codes for CASSYTRDEQFF. The V call is TRBV6-6, the J call TRBJ2-1; no firm D call. The germline V gene encodes CDR1 MNHNY and CDR2 SVGAGI (reference sequence). This CDR3 has 12 amino acids. Trimming left V 2 bases short and J 8 bases short, with 7 bases between.

The rearrangement links TRBV28 to TRBJ1-2, with TRBD1 as a possible D gene (6 bases). The CDR3 has 15 amino acids. The germline V gene has CDR1 MDHEN and CDR2 SYDVKM. Trimming cost V 2 bases and J 3 bases, with 13 bases left between them. The CDR3 reads CASSLRQGFYYGYTF. For the CDR3, the DNA is TGTGCCAGCAGTTTACGGCAGGGGTTTTACTATGGCTACACCTTC.

V and J are TRBV6-1 and TRBJ1-2; D unresolved. The germline gives CDR1 MNHNS, CDR2 SASEGT. The V gene lost 2 bases and the J gene lost 4 bases, with 17 bases spanning the gap. The CDR3 spans 16 residues. CDR3 DNA sequence: TGTGCCAGCAGTGAAAAGGGAGAATACATCCGCTATGGCTACACCTTC. Amino acids: CASSEKGEYIRYGYTF.

This chain joins TRBV5-6 and TRBJ2-5; 7 positions agree with TRBD1. Germline V CDR1 and CDR2: SGHDT, YYEEEE. V was pared by 3 bases and J by 2 bases, with 13 bases of the junction left unmatched. The CDR3 is 17 amino acids. This chain's CDR3 is CASSSVNRGRPQETQYF. DNA of the CDR3: TGTGCCAGCAGCTCAGTAAATAGGGGGCGGCCTCAAGAGACCCAGTACTTC.

V usage is TRBV11-2 and J usage is TRBJ1-2; 10 positions match TRBD1. V gave up 5 bases and J gave up 7 bases; unmatched junction bases: 10. The CDR3 covers 15 residues. CDR1 SGHAT and CDR2 FQNNGV come from the germline V gene. CDR3 in amino acids: CASSPGQGLHSGYTF. Written as DNA, the CDR3 is TGTGCCAGCAGCCCGGGACAGGGGCTCCATAGTGGCTACACCTTC.

This clone has more than one count but fewer than ten. CDR3 nucleotides: TGTGCCAGCTCACAGGACCGGGTGGCTTTCTTT. Residues: CASSQDRVAFF. The V and J genes are TRBV18 and TRBJ1-1; D gene ambiguous. Germline V lookup: CDR1 KGHSH, CDR2 LQKENI. The CDR3 runs 11 residues. Trimming removed 4 bases from V and 11 bases from J, with 11 bases in between.

Here the CDR3 DNA reads TGTGCCAGCAGCGTTGAGTTCCGGACTGAAGCTTTCTTT. Translating gives CASSVEFRTEAFF. This chain links TRBV9 with TRBJ1-1, with D uncertain. Germline assignment: CDR1 SGDLS and CDR2 YYNGEE. The V gene lost 2 bases and the J gene lost 5 bases, with 10 bases spanning the gap. The CDR3 consists of 13 residues. The full variable domain, with the rest looked up from reference TRBV9 and TRBJ1-1, is DSGVTQTPKHLITATGQRVTLRCSPRSGDLSVYWYQQSLDQGLQFLIQYYNGEERAKGNILERFSAQQFPDLHSELNLSSLELGDSALYFCASSVEFRTEAFFGQGTRLTVV.

V gene TRBV7-2 combines with J gene TRBJ1-2, with D perhaps matching TRBD1 (5 bases). The V gene's germline CDR1 is SGHTA and CDR2 FQGNSA. The CDR3 covers 17 residues. V lost 0 bases and J 2 bases, leaving 16 bases between the germline ends. The CDR3: CASSLAQLSTVNYGYTF. The CDR3 DNA is TGTGCCAGCAGCTTAGCGCAATTATCGACAGTAAACTATGGCTACACCTTC.

Regarding this clone: This same CDR3 is encoded by further DNA sequences in the sample. V gene TRBV6-5 combines with J gene TRBJ1-5; D unclear. V dropped 0 bases and J dropped 7 bases, with 7 bases sitting between them. CDR1 is MNHEY, CDR2 SVGAGI, per germline. The CDR3 length is 13 residues. The CDR3 region is CASSYSGSQPQHF. CDR3 bases: TGTGCCAGCAGTTACTCGGGGAGCCAGCCCCAGCATTTT.

V gene TRBV21-1 combines with J gene TRBJ1-2; no DNA check was done on the table's D call, TRBD1. TRBV21-1 is termed a pseudogene. The CDR3 has 13 amino acids. As DNA, the CDR3 is TGTGCCAGTAAGACAGGCGGTTTCGGCGGCTACACCTTC. Translated: CASKTGGFGGYTF.

V is TRBV11-2 and J is TRBJ2-3; D is uncertain. This CDR3 has 13 amino acids. Trimming pared 4 bases from V and 6 bases from J, leaving 11 bases between. Germline V gene data show CDR1 as SGHAT and CDR2 as FQNNGV. CDR3 coding DNA: TGTGCCAGCAGCTCCCCACGGCGGGATACGCAGTATTTT. Translating it yields CASSSPRRDTQYF.

As regards this clone: Different DNA sequences within this sample yield the same CDR3. This chain connects TRBV28 to TRBJ2-7; 12 bases map to TRBD2. CDR1 MDHEN and CDR2 SYDVKM come from the germline V gene. This CDR3 region has 14 residues. Trimming removed 6 bases from V and 4 bases from J; junction bases left unmatched: 4. For the CDR3, the DNA is TGTGCCAGCAGGCCCGGGACTAGCGGGTACGAGCAGTACTTC. Amino acid sequence: CASRPGTSGYEQYF.